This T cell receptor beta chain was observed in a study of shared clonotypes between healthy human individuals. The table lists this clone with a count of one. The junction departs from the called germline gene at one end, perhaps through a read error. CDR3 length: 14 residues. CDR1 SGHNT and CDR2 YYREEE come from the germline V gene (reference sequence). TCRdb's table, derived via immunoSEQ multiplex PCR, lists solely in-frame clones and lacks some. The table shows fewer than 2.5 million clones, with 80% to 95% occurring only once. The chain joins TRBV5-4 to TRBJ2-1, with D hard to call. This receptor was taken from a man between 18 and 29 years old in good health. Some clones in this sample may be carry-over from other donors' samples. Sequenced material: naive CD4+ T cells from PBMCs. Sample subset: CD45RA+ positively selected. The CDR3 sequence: CASSLGRPYHEQFF. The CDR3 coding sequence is TGTGCCAGCAGCTTGGGCAGGCCCTACCATGAGCAGTTCTTC.